The 2 T cell receptor beta chains given below trace back to one sample, sequenced in a study of cytomegalovirus exposure and HLA in healthy donors (dated by TCRdb to about 2017). The protocol used for the library was the immunoSEQ multiplex PCR assay. The multiplex PCR relied on a mix of 60 forward primers for TCR Vbeta segments and 13 reverse primers for TCR Jbeta segments. TCRdb obtained this table from immuneACCESS and retained in-frame rearrangements with V and J assigned. These tables miss some clones; where compared with another copy, unresolved V genes account for less than half of the shortfall, and the remainder is unexplained. For this sample the table gives approximately 200,000 clones, of which 60% to 85% were detected only once. The ten largest make up less than 20% of the sample. Sequences were obtained from PBMCs. The receptors were sampled from a man between 35 and 55 years old in good health and CMV-seronegative.

The chain carries TRBV7-2 and TRBJ2-2; 12 bases are shared with TRBD2. The germline CDR1 and CDR2 sequences are SGHTA and FQGNSA. The CDR3 contains 17 residues. Germline trimming cut 4 bases from V and 5 bases from J; bases unmatched to any gene: 8. CDR3 sequence (DNA): TGTGCCAGCAGCTCCAGACTAGCGGGGGCTTTTACCGGGGAGCTGTTTTTT. Residues: CASSSRLAGAFTGELFF.

The rearrangement links TRBV28 to TRBJ2-5; 10 bases match TRBD2. This CDR3 spans 15 amino acids. V lost 4 bases and J lost 4; bases outside the gene matches: 6. CDR1 and CDR2 from the germline V gene are MDHEN and SYDVKM. The CDR3 sequence: CASSSQAGGAETQYF. In DNA, the CDR3 is TGTGCCAGCAGTTCCCAAGCGGGAGGGGCAGAGACCCAGTACTTC. The full variable domain, completed using reference TRBV28 and TRBJ2-5, is DVKVTQSSRYLVKRTGEKVFLECVQDMDHENMFWYRQDPGLGLRLIYFSYDVKMKEKGDIPEGYSVSREKKERFSLILESASTNQTSMYLCASSSQAGGAETQYFGPGTRLLVL.